The rows below give T cell receptor beta chains drawn from one sample of a study of blood T cell repertoires in COVID-19. Measured with immunoSEQ multiplex PCR; TCRdb has only the in-frame clones, and not every one. The table shows more than 100,000 clones, with about 90% occurring only once. Sequencing was carried out using peripheral blood. The origin of the receptors is a woman aged 55 to 70 with acute or convalescent COVID-19. CDR3s include the opening cysteine and the closing phenylalanine or tryptophan. Each record gives: J gene, V gene, D gene, clone size, CDR3 DNA, CDR3 protein. A D gene is named only where the DNA matches it firmly. Some rows have no size entry. The others give once, few or many, or a class for an expanded clone.

>TRBJ1-2|TRBV19|.|many
TGTGCCAGTAGTATCTCAGTCTATGGCTACACCTTC
CASSISVYGYTF
>TRBJ2-3|TRBV28|TRBD2|.
TGTGCCAGCAGATCTAGCGGGAGGATTGATACGCAGTATTTT
CASRSSGRIDTQYF
>TRBJ1-1|TRBV9|TRBD1|.
TGTGCCAGCAGCGTAGATCAGGGGGGCACTGAAGCTTTCTTT
CASSVDQGGTEAFF
>TRBJ2-2|TRBV2|TRBD1|once
TGTGCCAGCGGGGACAGGCTGGTAGGGGAGCTGTTTTTT
CASGDRLVGELFF
>TRBJ1-1|TRBV5-4|TRBD1|.
TGTGCCAGCAGCTCATGGGGGACAGGTGCCACTGAAGCTTTCTTT
CASSSWGTGATEAFF
>TRBJ1-4|TRBV5-6|TRBD1|.
TGTGCCAGCAGCCCGGGGGGGACAGCAACTAATGAAAAACTGTTTTTT
CASSPGGTATNEKLFF
>TRBJ2-1|TRBV5-1|TRBD1|.
TGCGCCAGCGGTCCGCCAGCCGGGACAGGTCAGTTCTTC
CASGPPAGTGQFF
>TRBJ1-1|TRBV6-5|.|.
TGTGCCAGCTCTAGGGGTTTCACTGAAGCTTTCTTT
CASSRGFTEAFF
>TRBJ2-1|TRBV24-1|TRBD2|.
TGTGCCACCAGCAACCCCATAGCGGGGACCTACAATGAGCAGTTCTTC
CATSNPIAGTYNEQFF
>TRBJ2-5|TRBV3-1/TRBV3-2|TRBD2|once
TGTGCCAGCAGCCAACCTAGGGGAGGGGAGACCCAGTACTTC
CASSQPRGGETQYF
>TRBJ1-1|TRBV28|TRBD1|.
TGTGCCAGCAGTTACCCCATTACAGGGGGCAGGGCTGAAGCTTTCTTT
CASSYPITGGRAEAFF
>TRBJ2-7|TRBV29-1|.|.
TGCAGCGTTGAAGAACGGCAGGGTGCTGGCTACGAGCAGTACTTC
CSVEERQGAGYEQYF
>TRBJ2-5|TRBV10-3|.|.
TGTGCCATCAGTGACCTTGGCGGGGCCGAAGAGACCCAGTACTTC
CAISDLGGAEETQYF
>TRBJ2-7|TRBV11-3|.|.
TGTGCCAGCAGCTTAGGGGGAGACTACGAGCAGTACTTC
CASSLGGDYEQYF
>TRBJ1-1|TRBV6-5|TRBD1|.
TGTGCCAGCAGTGACTCAGGGGGCCTGAGGACTGAAGCTTTCTTT
CASSDSGGLRTEAFF
>TRBJ2-3|TRBV7-9|.|few
TGTGCCAGCACCCCTCTGGATACGCAGTATTTT
CASTPLDTQYF
>TRBJ1-6|TRBV5-1|.|.
TGCGCCAGCACGGACAGCTTGAATTCACCCCTCCACTTT
CASTDSLNSPLHF
>TRBJ1-4|TRBV19|.|.
TGTGCCAGTAGAGGGGGGGCGCCTGGGGAAAAACTGTTTTTT
CASRGGAPGEKLFF
>TRBJ2-5|TRBV4-2|TRBD1|.
TGTGCCAGCAGCGTCGGCGGGACAGGGGCGGAGGAGACCCAGTACTTC
CASSVGGTGAEETQYF
>TRBJ1-5|TRBV10-3|TRBD1|.
TGTGCCATCAGTAATGACAGGGCTAGCAATCAGCCCCAGCATTTT
CAISNDRASNQPQHF
>TRBJ2-1|TRBV4-1|.|few
TGCGCCAGCAGCCAAGATTCAGGGACATTTAATGAGCAGTTCTTC
CASSQDSGTFNEQFF
>TRBJ2-3|TRBV4-2|TRBD2|once
TGTGCCAGCAGCCCAGAAGCTAGCGGAGGCACAGATACGCAGTATTTT
CASSPEASGGTDTQYF
>TRBJ1-2|TRBV24-1|.|.
TGTGCCACCAGTGAACACCCTTCACGTGGCTACACCTTC
CATSEHPSRGYTF
>TRBJ1-1|TRBV5-1|.|few
TGCGCCAGCAGCTTGGCCAGTATGAACACTGAAGCTTTCTTT
CASSLASMNTEAFF
>TRBJ2-1|TRBV6-5|TRBD2|.
TGTGCCAGCCGGGCAGCGGGGAGATCCTACAATGAGCAGTTCTTC
CASRAAGRSYNEQFF
>TRBJ1-2|TRBV5-1|.|.
TGCGCCAGCAGCATAGGACAGTTAAACTATGGCTACACCTTC
CASSIGQLNYGYTF
>TRBJ2-5|TRBV19|.|.
TGTGCCAGTAGTATGACAGTCGGAGAGACCCAGTACTTC
CASSMTVGETQYF
>TRBJ2-2|TRBV11-1|.|.
TGTGCCAGCAGGCCAACAGGGGGGGCCGGGGAGCTGTTTTTT
CASRPTGGAGELFF
>TRBJ2-1|TRBV27|.|.
TGTGCCAGCAGTTTAAGGAGGCCGTCCTCCTACAATGAGCAGTTCTTC
CASSLRRPSSYNEQFF
>TRBJ2-3|TRBV29-1|.|.
TGCAGCGTTAGGGGCTCAGATACGCAGTATTTT
CSVRGSDTQYF
>TRBJ1-4|TRBV7-9|.|.
TGTGCCAGCAGCTTAGACGGGGGAGAAAAACTGTTTTTT
CASSLDGGEKLFF
>TRBJ2-1|TRBV19|TRBD2|.
TGTGCCAGTAGGGGTAGCGGGCGAGTCAACTACAATGAGCAGTTCTTC
CASRGSGRVNYNEQFF
>TRBJ1-4|TRBV15|TRBD1|.
TGTGCCACCAGTAACGCGTCCGGGACAGGGTATGAAAAACTGTTTTTT
CATSNASGTGYEKLFF
>TRBJ2-1|TRBV6-5|TRBD2|.
TGTGCCAGCAGTTACTGGGGGGGAGGGATAAATGAGCAGTTCTTC
CASSYWGGGINEQFF
>TRBJ1-1|TRBV3-1/TRBV3-2|TRBD1|.
TGTGCCAGCAGCCAAGGACAGGGAGAAGCTTTCTTT
CASSQGQGEAFF
>TRBJ2-7|TRBV28|.|.
TGTGCCAGCAGTCAAAACAGGGGACTAGGGGGTACGAAGCAGTACTTC
CASSQNRGLGGTKQYF
>TRBJ1-6|TRBV18|TRBD1|.
TGTGCCAGCTCACCAGGGACAGGTCAATCACCCCTCCACTTT
CASSPGTGQSPLHF
>TRBJ1-1|TRBV19|.|.
TGTGCCAGTAGTATCGGGGGGTCTGAAGCTTTCTTT
CASSIGGSEAFF
>TRBJ1-3|TRBV4-1|TRBD1|once
TGCGCCAGCAGCCCACGACAGGGAACTGGAAACACCATATATTTT
CASSPRQGTGNTIYF
>TRBJ1-2|TRBV29-1|TRBD1|.
TGCAGCGTTGATGGACAGGGCTATGGCTACACCTTC
CSVDGQGYGYTF
>TRBJ2-5|TRBV19|.|.
TGTGCCAGTAGTAACCCGGGCAGGGGACAAGAGACCCAGTACTTC
CASSNPGRGQETQYF
>TRBJ1-1|TRBV19|.|.
TGTGCCAGTAGCCGGGAGGACACTGAAGCTTTCTTT
CASSREDTEAFF
>TRBJ1-1|TRBV7-9|.|.
TGTGCCAGCAGCCAATCACATGACACTGAAGCTTTCTTT
CASSQSHDTEAFF
>TRBJ2-1|TRBV19|TRBD1|.
TGTGCCAGTAGTCCGCGGACAGGCTATGAGCAGTTCTTC
CASSPRTGYEQFF
>TRBJ1-4|TRBV19|.|.
TGTGCCAGTAGTAGAGGGTTGGTTAATGAAAAACTGTTTTTT
CASSRGLVNEKLFF
>TRBJ1-1|TRBV6-4|.|.
TGTGCCAGCAGTAGGACAGCAAACACTGAAGCTTTCTTT
CASSRTANTEAFF
>TRBJ2-5|TRBV25-1|.|.
TGTGCCAGCAGGCAGAGCGGCGGGCAAGAGACCCAGTACTTC
CASRQSGGQETQYF
>TRBJ1-1|TRBV28|.|.
TGTGCCAGCAGTTTATTGGGAGTAGGAGCTTTCTTT
CASSLLGVGAFF
>TRBJ2-1|TRBV2|.|.
TGTGCCAGCAGTGTTCATGACGGGAGTGGTTACAATGAGCAGTTCTTC
CASSVHDGSGYNEQFF
>TRBJ1-1|TRBV13|TRBD1|once
TGTGCCAGCAGCTCGGACAGGGGCCAACTGAACACTGAAGCTTTCTTT
CASSSDRGQLNTEAFF
>TRBJ2-1|TRBV9|.|few
TGTGCCAGCAGCGTAGCTGGGGCGGGGGCAGGGCAGTTCTTC
CASSVAGAGAGQFF
>TRBJ2-2|TRBV5-1|.|.
TGCGCCAGCAGCGTGCAGGGTGCCGGGGAGCTGTTTTTT
CASSVQGAGELFF